This T cell receptor beta chain derives from a study of patients and donors after allogeneic stem cell transplantation. MiXCR, run by TCRdb on the RT-PCR reads, gives a single entry per CDR3 protein. The sample includes over a thousand distinct CDR3 sequences, approximately 5% of them seen just once. This clonotype has just a few counts. The V gene end was trimmed by 3 bases and the J gene end by 4 bases; junction bases not matched to a gene: 4. Looked up from germline, CDR1 is SGHAT and CDR2 is FQDESV (reference sequence). This CDR3 contains 15 residues. This chain connects TRBV11-1 to TRBJ2-1; 9 nucleotides agree with TRBD2. This clonotype originated in a human donor who was either an allogeneic HSCT recipient or a stem cell or donor lymphocyte infusion donor (not recorded which). It is not recorded whose cells these are; they may come from a transplant donor. Sequencing was performed on blood, either unsorted or a sorted T cell fraction (not recorded which). The chain's CDR3 is CASSLEREAYNEQFF. For the CDR3, the DNA is TGTGCCAGCAGCTTGGAGCGGGAGGCTTACAATGAGCAGTTCTTC.